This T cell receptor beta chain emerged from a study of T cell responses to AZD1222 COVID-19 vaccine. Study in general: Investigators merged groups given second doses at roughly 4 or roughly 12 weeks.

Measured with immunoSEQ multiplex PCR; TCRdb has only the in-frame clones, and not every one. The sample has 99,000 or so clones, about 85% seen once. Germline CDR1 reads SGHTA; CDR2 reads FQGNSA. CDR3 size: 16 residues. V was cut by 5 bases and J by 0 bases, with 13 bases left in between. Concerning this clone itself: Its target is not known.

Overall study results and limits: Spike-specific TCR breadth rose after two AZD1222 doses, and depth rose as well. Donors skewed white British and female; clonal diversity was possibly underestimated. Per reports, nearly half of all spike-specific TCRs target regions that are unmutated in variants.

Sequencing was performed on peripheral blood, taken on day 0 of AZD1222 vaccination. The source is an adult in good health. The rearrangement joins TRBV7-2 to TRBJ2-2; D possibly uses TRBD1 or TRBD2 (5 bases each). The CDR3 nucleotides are TGTGCCAGCAGCCGTACTAGGGGTACGAACACCGGGGAGCTGTTTTTT. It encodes CASSRTRGTNTGELFF. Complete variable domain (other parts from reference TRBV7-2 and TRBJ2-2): GAGVSQSPSNKVTEKGKDVELRCDPISGHTALYWYRQSLGQGLEFLIYFQGNSAPDKSGLPSDRFSAERTGGSVSTLTIQRTQQEDSAVYLCASSRTRGTNTGELFFGEGSRLTVL.